This section outlines one TCR beta chain sequence together with its context. MiXCR, applied by TCRdb to the RT-PCR reads, yields one record per CDR3 protein. There are hundreds of thousands of distinct CDR3 sequences in the sample; roughly 17% occur only once, and 7% to 7.5% lies in the top ten. This sample was included in a study of patients and donors after allogeneic stem cell transplantation. The source of this sequence is a human donor who was either an allogeneic HSCT recipient or a stem cell or donor lymphocyte infusion donor (not recorded which). It is not recorded whose cells these are; they may come from a transplant donor. The sequencing input was blood, either unsorted or a sorted T cell fraction (not recorded which).

DNA for the CDR3: TGTGCCACCAGTGCCGCACCCGGGAACATTGAGCAGTTCTTC. It specifies CATSAAPGNIEQFF. The chain joins TRBV24-1 to TRBJ2-1; maybe TRBD2 (5 bases). V shed 5 bases and J shed 9 bases, with 16 bases lying between them. CDR1 is KGHDR, CDR2 SFDVKD, per germline. The CDR3 consists of 14 residues.